This is a list of T cell receptor beta chains from one sample in a study of blood T cell repertoires in COVID-19. The data were produced by immunoSEQ multiplex PCR, yet TCRdb's version contains in-frame clones alone and is incomplete. The table has around 140,000 clones, 75% to 85% seen once. Sequencing was done on a sample of peripheral blood. Source of these receptors: a man between 65 and 85 years old who had recovered from COVID-19. Each CDR3 is given with its conserved first and last residue. Each record gives: clone size, J gene, D gene, V gene, CDR3 DNA, CDR3 protein. D genes are given only for firm matches. Clone size is stated in some rows and not others, as once, few, many or a class when expanded.

>-|TRBJ1-2|-|TRBV10-3
TGTGCCATCAGGGGCCCTGATTCTAGGGGCTATGGCTACACCTTC
CAIRGPDSRGYGYTF
>-|TRBJ2-6|TRBD1|TRBV25-1
TGTGCCAGCAGTAGGACAGGGGTTGGGGCCAACGTCCTGACTTTC
CASSRTGVGANVLTF
>-|TRBJ2-7|-|TRBV27
TGTGCCAGCAGTTTAAATGAGCGGAGATACGAGCAGTACTTC
CASSLNERRYEQYF
>-|TRBJ2-1|TRBD2|TRBV5-4
TGTGCCAGCAGCACTAAGGGCGGGAGGGCCCTCAATGAGCAGTTCTTC
CASSTKGGRALNEQFF
>-|TRBJ1-1|-|TRBV4-1
TGCGCCAGCAGCCATAGGACAGCTAAGTTGAATAGGGCTTTCTTT
CASSHRTAKLNRAFF
>-|TRBJ2-1|TRBD2|TRBV6-2/TRBV6-3
TGTGCCAGCAGCTATTCCTACCGACTAGCGGGCTCGGGCTCCTACAATGAGCAGTTCTTC
CASSYSYRLAGSGSYNEQFF
>-|TRBJ2-2|TRBD2|TRBV27
TGTGCCAGCAGCCGGACTAGCGGGAGGGCCGGCACCGGGGAGCTGTTTTTT
CASSRTSGRAGTGELFF
>-|TRBJ2-7|-|TRBV30
TGTGCCTGCTCGGACAGCTCCTACGAGCAGTACTTC
CACSDSSYEQYF
>few|TRBJ2-7|-|TRBV7-9
TGTGCCAGCAGCTTAGCACAGGGCGACGAGCAGTACTTC
CASSLAQGDEQYF
>-|TRBJ2-7|TRBD1|TRBV6-6
TGTGCCAGCAGTTACATCGGGACAGGATACTACGAGCAGTACTTC
CASSYIGTGYYEQYF
>-|TRBJ2-7|-|TRBV12-3/TRBV12-4
TGTGCCAGCAGTCCCGGGAAGTCCTACGAGCAGTACTTC
CASSPGKSYEQYF
>-|TRBJ2-3|TRBD2|TRBV18
TGTGCCAGCTCGGGGGAAAGGCTAGCGGGAGCAGATACGCAGTATTTT
CASSGERLAGADTQYF
>-|TRBJ2-7|TRBD1|TRBV27
TGTGCCAGCAGTTTCGGACAGGGGTACGAGCAGTACTTC
CASSFGQGYEQYF
>-|TRBJ2-3|-|TRBV19
TGTGCCAGTACCCCAGACCACGGGTGGACGCAGTATTTT
CASTPDHGWTQYF
>-|TRBJ2-2|-|TRBV6-4
TGTGCCAGCAGTGACCGGCCGGGAAACACCGGGGAGCTGTTTTTT
CASSDRPGNTGELFF
>-|TRBJ2-1|TRBD2|TRBV7-9
TGTGCCAGCAGCCAACCTAAGAGGTTTGGGGCGGGAGGAGGTGAGCAGTTCTTC
CASSQPKRFGAGGGEQFF